One T cell receptor beta chain is described in this entry. Its specificity is not known. This entry comes from a study of cytomegalovirus exposure and HLA in healthy donors. Study-wide points: HLA alleles were associated with around 17,000 TCR beta sequences in a later analysis at 0.05 false discovery rate. By a later analysis, the bulk of CMV-associated TCR beta chains appeared HLA-restricted.

Unrecorded immune exposure was likely among donors, who were nominally healthy when sampled. Germline V gene data show CDR1 as SQVTM and CDR2 as ANQGSEA. The CDR3 consists of 14 residues. V was clipped by 7 bases and J by 5 bases; unmatched bases: 13. 13 Jbeta primers and 60 Vbeta primers were used for the PCR. Profiled with immunoSEQ multiplex PCR; TCRdb holds only in-frame clones, not every one. The data contain about 62,000 clones, around 78% of them singletons. The receptor's source is a man between 35 and 55 years old in good health and CMV-seronegative. Sequenced sample: PBMCs. This chain uses TRBV29-1 with TRBJ2-5, with 7 bases aligning to TRBD2. The CDR3 sequence is CSGQGRGKPETQYF. CDR3 DNA sequence: TGCAGCGGTCAAGGGAGGGGAAAGCCGGAGACCCAGTACTTC. The entire variable domain, with the rest obtained from reference TRBV29-1 and TRBJ2-5, is as follows: SAVISQKPSRDICQRGTSLTIQCQVDSQVTMMFWYRQQPGQSLTLIATANQGSEATYESGFVIDKFPISRPNLTFSTLTVSNMSPEDSSIYLCSGQGRGKPETQYFGPGTRLLVL.